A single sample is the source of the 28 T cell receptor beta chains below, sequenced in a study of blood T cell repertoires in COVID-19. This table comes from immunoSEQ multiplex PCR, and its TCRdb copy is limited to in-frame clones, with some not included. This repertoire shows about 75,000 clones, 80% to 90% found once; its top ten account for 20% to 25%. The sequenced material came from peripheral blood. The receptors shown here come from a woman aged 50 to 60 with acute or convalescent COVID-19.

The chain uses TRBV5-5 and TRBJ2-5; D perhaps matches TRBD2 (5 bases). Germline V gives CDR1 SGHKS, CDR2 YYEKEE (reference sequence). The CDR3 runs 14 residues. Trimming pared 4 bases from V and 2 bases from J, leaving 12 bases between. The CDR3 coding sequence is TGTGCCAGCAGCGCCCGCGGACTTCAAGAGACCCAGTACTTC. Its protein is CASSARGLQETQYF.

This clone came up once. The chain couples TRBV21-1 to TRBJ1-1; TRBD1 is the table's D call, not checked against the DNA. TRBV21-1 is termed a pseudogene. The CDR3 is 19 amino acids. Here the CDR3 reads CASSTGTPEGFLLCTEAFF. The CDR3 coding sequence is TGTGCCAGCAGCACCGGGACACCAGAGGGATTTCTACTGTGCACTGAAGCTTTCTTT.

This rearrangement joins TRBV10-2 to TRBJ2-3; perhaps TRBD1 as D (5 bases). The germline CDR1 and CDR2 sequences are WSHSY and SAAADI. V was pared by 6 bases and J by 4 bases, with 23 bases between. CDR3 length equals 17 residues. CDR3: CASSSGPRTGIPDTQYF. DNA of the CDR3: TGCGCCAGCAGCAGTGGGCCCCGTACAGGTATCCCAGATACGCAGTATTTT.

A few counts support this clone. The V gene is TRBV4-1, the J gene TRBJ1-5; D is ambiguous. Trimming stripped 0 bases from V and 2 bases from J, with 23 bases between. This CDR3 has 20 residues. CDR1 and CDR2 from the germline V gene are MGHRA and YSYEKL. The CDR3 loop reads CASSQDEGGFGFGGNQPQHF. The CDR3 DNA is TGCGCCAGCAGCCAAGATGAGGGCGGGTTTGGTTTTGGCGGCAATCAGCCCCAGCATTTT.

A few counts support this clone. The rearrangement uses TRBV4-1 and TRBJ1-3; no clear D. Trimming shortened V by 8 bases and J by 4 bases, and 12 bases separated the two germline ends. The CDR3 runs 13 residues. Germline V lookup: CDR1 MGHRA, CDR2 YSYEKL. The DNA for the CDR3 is TGCGCCAGCCAGGTTTTAGGAGGAAACACCATATATTTT. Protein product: CASQVLGGNTIYF.

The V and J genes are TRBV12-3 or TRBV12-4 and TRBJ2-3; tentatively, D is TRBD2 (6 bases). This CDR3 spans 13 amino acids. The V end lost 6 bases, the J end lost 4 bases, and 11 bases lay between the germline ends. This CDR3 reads CASRASVPDTQYF. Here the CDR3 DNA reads TGTGCCAGCAGGGCTAGCGTTCCAGATACGCAGTATTTT.

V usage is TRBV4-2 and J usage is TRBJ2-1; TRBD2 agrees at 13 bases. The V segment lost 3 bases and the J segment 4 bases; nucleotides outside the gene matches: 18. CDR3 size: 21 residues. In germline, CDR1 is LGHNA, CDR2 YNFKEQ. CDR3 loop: CASSQGLAGTSSFPFYNEQFF. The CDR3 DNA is TGTGCCAGCAGCCAGGGACTAGCGGGAACCTCGTCCTTTCCTTTTTACAATGAGCAGTTCTTC.

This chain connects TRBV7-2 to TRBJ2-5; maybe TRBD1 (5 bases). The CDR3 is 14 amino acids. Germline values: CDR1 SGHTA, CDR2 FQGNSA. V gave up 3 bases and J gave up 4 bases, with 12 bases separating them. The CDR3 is CASSFTAGSETQYF. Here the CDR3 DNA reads TGTGCCAGCAGCTTCACGGCAGGGTCAGAGACCCAGTACTTC. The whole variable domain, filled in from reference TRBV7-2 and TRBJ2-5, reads GAGVSQSPSNKVTEKGKDVELRCDPISGHTALYWYRQSLGQGLEFLIYFQGNSAPDKSGLPSDRFSAERTGGSVSTLTIQRTQQEDSAVYLCASSFTAGSETQYFGPGTRLLVL.

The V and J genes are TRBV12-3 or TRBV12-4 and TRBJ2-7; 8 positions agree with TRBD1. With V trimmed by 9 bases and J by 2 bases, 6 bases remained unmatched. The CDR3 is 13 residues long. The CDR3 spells CASAGGRTYEQYF. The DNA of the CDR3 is TGTGCCAGTGCAGGGGGCCGGACCTACGAGCAGTACTTC.

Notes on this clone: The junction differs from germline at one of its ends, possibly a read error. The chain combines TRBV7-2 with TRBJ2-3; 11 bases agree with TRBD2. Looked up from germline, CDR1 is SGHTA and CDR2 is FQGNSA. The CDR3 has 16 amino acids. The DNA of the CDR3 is TGTGCCAGCAGCATAGCGGGAGGGCCTAGGACAGATACGCAGTATTTT. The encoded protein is CASSIAGGPRTDTQYF. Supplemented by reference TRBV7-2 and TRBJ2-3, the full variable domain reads GAGVSQSPSNKVTEKGKDVELRCDPISGHTALYWYRQSLGQGLEFLIYFQGNSAPDKSGLPSDRFSAERTGGSVSTLTIQRTQQEDSAVYLCASSIAGGPRTDTQYFGPGTRLTVL.

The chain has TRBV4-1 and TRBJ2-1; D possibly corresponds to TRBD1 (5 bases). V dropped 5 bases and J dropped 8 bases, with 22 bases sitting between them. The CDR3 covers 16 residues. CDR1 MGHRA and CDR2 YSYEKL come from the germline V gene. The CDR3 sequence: CASSSPGASRVHEQFF. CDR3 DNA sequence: TGCGCCAGCAGCTCACCTGGGGCTAGTCGGGTCCATGAGCAGTTCTTC.

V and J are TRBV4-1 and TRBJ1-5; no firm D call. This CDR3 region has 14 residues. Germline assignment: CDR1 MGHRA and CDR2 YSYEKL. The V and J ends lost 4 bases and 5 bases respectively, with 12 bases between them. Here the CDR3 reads CASSPRAGDQPQHF. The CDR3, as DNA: TGCGCCAGCAGCCCAAGGGCCGGGGATCAGCCCCAGCATTTT.

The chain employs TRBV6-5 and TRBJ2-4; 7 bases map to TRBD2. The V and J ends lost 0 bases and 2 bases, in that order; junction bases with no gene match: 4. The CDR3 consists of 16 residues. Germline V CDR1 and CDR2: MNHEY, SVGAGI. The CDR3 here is CASSYSAGAPKNIQYF. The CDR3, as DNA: TGTGCCAGCAGTTACTCCGCGGGAGCCCCCAAAAACATTCAGTACTTC.

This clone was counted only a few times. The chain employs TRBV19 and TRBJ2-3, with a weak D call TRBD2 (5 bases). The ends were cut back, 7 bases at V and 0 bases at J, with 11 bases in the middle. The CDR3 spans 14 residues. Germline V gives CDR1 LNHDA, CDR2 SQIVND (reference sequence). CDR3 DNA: TGTGCCAGTACGAGGAGGACTAGCACAGATACGCAGTATTTT. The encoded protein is CASTRRTSTDTQYF.

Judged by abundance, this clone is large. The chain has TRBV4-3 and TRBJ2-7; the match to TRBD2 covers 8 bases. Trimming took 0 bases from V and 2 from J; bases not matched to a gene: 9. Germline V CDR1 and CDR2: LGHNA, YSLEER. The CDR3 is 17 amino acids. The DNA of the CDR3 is TGCGCCAGCAGCCAAGATGACGCGGGACTAGGTCCCTACGAGCAGTACTTC. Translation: CASSQDDAGLGPYEQYF.

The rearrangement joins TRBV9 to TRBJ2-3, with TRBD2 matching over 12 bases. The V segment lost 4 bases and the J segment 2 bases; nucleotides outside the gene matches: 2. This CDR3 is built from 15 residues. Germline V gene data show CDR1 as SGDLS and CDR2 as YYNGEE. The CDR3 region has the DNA TGTGCCAGCAGCCCTAGCGGGGGGGCCACAGATACGCAGTATTTT. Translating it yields CASSPSGGATDTQYF.

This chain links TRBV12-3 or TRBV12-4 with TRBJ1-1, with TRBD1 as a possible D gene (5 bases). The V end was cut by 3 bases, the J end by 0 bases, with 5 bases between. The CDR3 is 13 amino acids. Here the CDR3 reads CASSLTVNTEAFF. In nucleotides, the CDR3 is TGTGCCAGCAGTTTGACAGTGAACACTGAAGCTTTCTTT.

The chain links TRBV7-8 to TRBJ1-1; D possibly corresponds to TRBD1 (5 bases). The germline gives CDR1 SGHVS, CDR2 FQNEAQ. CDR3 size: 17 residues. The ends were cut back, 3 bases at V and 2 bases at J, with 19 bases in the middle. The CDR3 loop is CASSFRWARALNTEAFF. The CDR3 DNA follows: TGTGCCAGCAGCTTTAGGTGGGCCAGGGCGTTAAACACTGAAGCTTTCTTT.

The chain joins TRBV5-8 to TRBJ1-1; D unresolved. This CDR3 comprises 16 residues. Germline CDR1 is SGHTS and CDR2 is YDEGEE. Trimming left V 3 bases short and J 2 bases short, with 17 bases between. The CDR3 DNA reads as TGTGCCAGCAGCTCCCGAACACGAAACTACAACACTGAAGCTTTCTTT. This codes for CASSSRTRNYNTEAFF.

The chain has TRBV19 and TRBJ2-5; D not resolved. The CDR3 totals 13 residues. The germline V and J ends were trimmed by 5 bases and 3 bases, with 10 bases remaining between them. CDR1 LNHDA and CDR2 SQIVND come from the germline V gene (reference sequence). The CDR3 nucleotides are TGTGCCAGTAGTCGTGGGCTTGAAGAGACCCAGTACTTC. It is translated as CASSRGLEETQYF.

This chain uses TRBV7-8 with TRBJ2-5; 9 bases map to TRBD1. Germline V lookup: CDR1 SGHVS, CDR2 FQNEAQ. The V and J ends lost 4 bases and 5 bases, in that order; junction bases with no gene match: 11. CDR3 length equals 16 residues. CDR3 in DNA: TGTGCCAGCAGCTCTCACCGGGACAGGGTAAAGGAGACCCAGTACTTC. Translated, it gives CASSSHRDRVKETQYF.

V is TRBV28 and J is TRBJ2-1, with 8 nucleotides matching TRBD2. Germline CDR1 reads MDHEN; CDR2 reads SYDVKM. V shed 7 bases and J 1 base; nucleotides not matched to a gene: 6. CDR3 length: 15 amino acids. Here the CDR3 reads CASNPGGASYNEQFF. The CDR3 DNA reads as TGTGCCAGCAATCCCGGGGGGGCGTCCTACAATGAGCAGTTCTTC.

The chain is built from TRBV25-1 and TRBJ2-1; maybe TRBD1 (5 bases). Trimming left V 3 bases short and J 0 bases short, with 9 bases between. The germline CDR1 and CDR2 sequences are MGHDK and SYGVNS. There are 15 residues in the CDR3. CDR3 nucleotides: TGTGCCAGCAGTGAGGGGCAGAACTCCTACAATGAGCAGTTCTTC. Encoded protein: CASSEGQNSYNEQFF.

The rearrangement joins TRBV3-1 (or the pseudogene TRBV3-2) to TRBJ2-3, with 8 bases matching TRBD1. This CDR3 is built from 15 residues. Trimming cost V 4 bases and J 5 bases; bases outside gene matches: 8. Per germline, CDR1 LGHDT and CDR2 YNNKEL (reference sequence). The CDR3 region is CASSLGTGQGDTQYF. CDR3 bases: TGTGCCAGCAGCCTCGGGACAGGTCAAGGAGATACGCAGTATTTT.

The CDR3 sequence is CAWKTGASGNTIYF. The CDR3 nucleotides read TGTGCCTGGAAAACAGGGGCGTCTGGAAACACCATATATTTT. The chain has TRBV30 and TRBJ1-3, with 7 bases that match TRBD1. CDR1 is GTSNPN and CDR2 is SVGIG in the germline V gene (reference sequence). The trim removed 4 bases at V and 1 base at J, leaving 4 bases unmatched. The CDR3 consists of 14 residues.

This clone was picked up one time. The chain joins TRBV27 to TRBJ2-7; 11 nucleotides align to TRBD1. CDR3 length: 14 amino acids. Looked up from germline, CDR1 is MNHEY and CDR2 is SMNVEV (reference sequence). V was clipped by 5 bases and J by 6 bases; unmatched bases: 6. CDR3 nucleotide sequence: TGTGCCAGCAGTCCTGGGACAGGGGGTTCCGAGCAGTACTTC. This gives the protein CASSPGTGGSEQYF.

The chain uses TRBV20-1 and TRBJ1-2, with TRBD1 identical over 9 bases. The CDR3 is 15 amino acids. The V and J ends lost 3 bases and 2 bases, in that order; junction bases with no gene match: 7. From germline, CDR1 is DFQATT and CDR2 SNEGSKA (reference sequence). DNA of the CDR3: TGCAGTGCTAGTCTAGGACAGGGGTGGAACTATGGCTACACCTTC. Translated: CSASLGQGWNYGYTF.

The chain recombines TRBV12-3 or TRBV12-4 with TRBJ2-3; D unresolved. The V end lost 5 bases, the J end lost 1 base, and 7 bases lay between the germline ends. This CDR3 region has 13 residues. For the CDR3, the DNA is TGTGCCAGCAGTCTGGGCCGCACAGATACGCAGTATTTT. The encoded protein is CASSLGRTDTQYF.